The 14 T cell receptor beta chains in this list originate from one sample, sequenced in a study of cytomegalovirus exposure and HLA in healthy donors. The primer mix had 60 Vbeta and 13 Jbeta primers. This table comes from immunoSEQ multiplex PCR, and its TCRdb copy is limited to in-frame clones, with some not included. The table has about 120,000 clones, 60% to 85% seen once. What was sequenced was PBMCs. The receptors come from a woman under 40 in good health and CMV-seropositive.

In DNA, the CDR3 is TGCGCCAGCAGCCAAGTCTACAGGGGGACCTACGAGCAGTACTTC. Its protein is CASSQVYRGTYEQYF. The chain uses TRBV4-1 and TRBJ2-7; 8 nucleotides line up with TRBD1. Germline-derived CDR1 and CDR2 are MGHRA and YSYEKL. The V gene end was trimmed by 1 base and the J gene end by 2 bases; junction bases not matched to a gene: 4. The CDR3 runs 15 residues.

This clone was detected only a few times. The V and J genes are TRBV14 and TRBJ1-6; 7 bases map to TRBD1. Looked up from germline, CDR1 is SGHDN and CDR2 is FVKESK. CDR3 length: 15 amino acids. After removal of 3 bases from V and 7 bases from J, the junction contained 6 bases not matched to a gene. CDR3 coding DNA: TGTGCCAGCAGCCAGTTAATGGACAGGAATTCACCCCTCCACTTT. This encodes CASSQLMDRNSPLHF.

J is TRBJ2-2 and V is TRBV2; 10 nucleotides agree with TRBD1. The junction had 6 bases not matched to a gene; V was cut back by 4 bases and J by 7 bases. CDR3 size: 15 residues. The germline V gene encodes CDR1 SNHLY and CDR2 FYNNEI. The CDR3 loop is CASSGQGASNGELFF. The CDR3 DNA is TGTGCCAGCAGTGGACAGGGGGCGTCGAACGGGGAGCTGTTTTTT.

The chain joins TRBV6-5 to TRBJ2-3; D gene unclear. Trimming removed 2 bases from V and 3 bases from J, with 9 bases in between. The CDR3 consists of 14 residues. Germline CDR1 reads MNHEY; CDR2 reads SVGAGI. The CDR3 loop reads CASSYASVTDTQYF. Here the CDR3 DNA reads TGTGCCAGCAGTTACGCTAGTGTTACAGATACGCAGTATTTT.

DNA for the CDR3: TGTGCCAGCAGTTTCGTACAGTTGAACACCGGGGAGCTGTTTTTT. This encodes CASSFVQLNTGELFF. This sequence joins TRBV28 and TRBJ2-2; D not certain. V gave up 3 bases and J gave up 1 base, with 9 bases separating them. This CDR3 spans 15 amino acids. Germline V gene data show CDR1 as MDHEN and CDR2 as SYDVKM.

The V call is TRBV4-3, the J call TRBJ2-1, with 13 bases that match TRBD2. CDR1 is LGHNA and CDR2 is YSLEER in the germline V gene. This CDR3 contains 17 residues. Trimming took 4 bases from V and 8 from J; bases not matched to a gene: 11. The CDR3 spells CASSLGLAGADRDEQFF. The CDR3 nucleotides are TGCGCCAGCAGCCTCGGACTAGCGGGGGCCGACCGCGATGAGCAGTTCTTC.

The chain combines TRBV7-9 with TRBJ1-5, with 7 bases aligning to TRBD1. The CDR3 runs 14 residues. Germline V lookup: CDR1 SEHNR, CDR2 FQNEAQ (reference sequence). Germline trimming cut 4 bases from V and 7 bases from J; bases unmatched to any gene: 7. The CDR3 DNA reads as TGTGCCAGCAGCTCCAACCCAGGGGGGCAGCCCCAGCATTTT. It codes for CASSSNPGGQPQHF.

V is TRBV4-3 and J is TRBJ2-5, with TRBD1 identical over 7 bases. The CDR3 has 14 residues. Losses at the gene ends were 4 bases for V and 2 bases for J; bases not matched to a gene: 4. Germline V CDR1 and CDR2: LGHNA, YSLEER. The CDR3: CASSPRTGQETQYF. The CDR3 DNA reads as TGCGCCAGCAGCCCACGGACAGGACAAGAGACCCAGTACTTC.

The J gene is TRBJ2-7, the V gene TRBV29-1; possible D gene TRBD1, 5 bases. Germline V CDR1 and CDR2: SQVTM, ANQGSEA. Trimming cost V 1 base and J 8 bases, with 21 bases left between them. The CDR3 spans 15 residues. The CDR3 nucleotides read TGCAGCGTTGAAGGAGTGAATCAGGGATCCGAGAAGCAGTACTTC. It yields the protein CSVEGVNQGSEKQYF.

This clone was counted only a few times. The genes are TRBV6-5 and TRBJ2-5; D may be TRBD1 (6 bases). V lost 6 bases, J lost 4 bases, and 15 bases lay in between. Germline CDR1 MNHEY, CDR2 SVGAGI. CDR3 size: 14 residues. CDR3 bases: TGTGCCAGCAGCCGGGTCTTAGGGGGAGAGACCCAGTACTTC. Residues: CASSRVLGGETQYF.

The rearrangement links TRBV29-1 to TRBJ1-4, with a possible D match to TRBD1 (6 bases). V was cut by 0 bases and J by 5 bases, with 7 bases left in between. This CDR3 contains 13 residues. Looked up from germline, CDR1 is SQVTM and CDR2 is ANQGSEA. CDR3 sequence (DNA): TGCAGCGTTGAAGAAGGGGGAAATGAAAAACTGTTTTTT. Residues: CSVEEGGNEKLFF.

The DNA of the CDR3 is TGTGCCAGCAGCCAAGGGGGATTAGAGACCCAGTACTTC. This gives the protein CASSQGGLETQYF. The genes are TRBV7-3 and TRBJ2-5; tentative D call: TRBD1 (6 bases). Germline V CDR1 and CDR2: SGHTA, FQGTGA. V was shortened by 5 bases and J by 4 bases, with 11 bases between the two germline ends. The CDR3 is 13 residues long.

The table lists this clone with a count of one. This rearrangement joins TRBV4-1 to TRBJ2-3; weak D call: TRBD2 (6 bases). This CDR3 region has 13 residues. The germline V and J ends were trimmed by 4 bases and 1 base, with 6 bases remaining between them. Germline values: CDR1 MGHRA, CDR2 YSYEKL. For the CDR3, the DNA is TGCGCCAGCAGCCGCGGGGGCACAGATACGCAGTATTTT. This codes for CASSRGGTDTQYF.

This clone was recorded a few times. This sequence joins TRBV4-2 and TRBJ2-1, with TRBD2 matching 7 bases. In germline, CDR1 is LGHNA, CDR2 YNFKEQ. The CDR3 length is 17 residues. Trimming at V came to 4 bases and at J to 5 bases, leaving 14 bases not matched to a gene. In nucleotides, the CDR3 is TGTGCCAGCAGCCGAAGGGCGGCGCGGGGGACCCACAATGAGCAGTTCTTC. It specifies CASSRRAARGTHNEQFF.